The next 27 T cell receptor beta chains were all read from a single sample in a study of T cells after yellow fever vaccination (dated by TCRdb to about 2019). The library was generated by 5' RACE. Reads for this sample came from an Illumina NovaSeq 6000. TCRdb applied fastp at Q25 and MiXCR to the public reads, then kept only in-frame beta chains. Identical CDR3 proteins give one entry, which carries the most common genes and DNA. This sample gives approximately 300,000 distinct CDR3 sequences in total; roughly a tenth of them show up just once. The ten largest clones represent about 3.5% of the sample. The sample's treatment or condition label, in plain terms: live attenuated yellow fever vaccine strain. The sequencing used CD4+ T cells sorted from PBMCs, collected 45 days after the yellow fever booster vaccination. The receptor source for this set is a young man who received the YFV17D yellow fever vaccine.

In this sample, this clonotype turned up a few times. This chain links TRBV6-5 with TRBJ1-6; 9 bases match TRBD1. Germline loops: CDR1 MNHEY, CDR2 SVGAGI. The junction had 5 bases not matched to a gene; V was cut back by 0 bases and J by 2 bases. The CDR3 runs to 18 residues. This chain's CDR3 is CASSYSMGTGTYNSPLHF. For the CDR3, the DNA is TGTGCCAGCAGTTACTCGATGGGGACAGGGACCTATAATTCACCCCTCCACTTT.

The rearrangement links TRBV4-3 to TRBJ2-1, with TRBD1 as a possible D gene (6 bases). Germline lookup yields CDR1 LGHNA and CDR2 YSLEER. Trimming left V 4 bases short and J 5 bases short, with 12 bases between. This CDR3 has 14 amino acids. The CDR3 sequence: CASSRRDINNEQFF. CDR3 bases: TGCGCCAGCAGCCGCCGGGACATTAACAATGAGCAGTTCTTC.

The chain links TRBV3-1 to TRBJ1-2, with 7 bases lining up with TRBD1. The junction had 10 bases not matched to a gene; V was cut back by 4 bases and J by 8 bases. Germline loops: CDR1 LGHDT, CDR2 YNNKEL (reference sequence). The CDR3 loop spans 14 amino acids. This CDR3 reads CASSPNTGASGYTF. Here the CDR3 DNA reads TGTGCCAGCAGCCCCAACACAGGGGCAAGCGGCTACACCTTC.

The rearrangement links TRBV9 to TRBJ2-2; TRBD2 agrees at 8 bases. The CDR3 loop spans 16 amino acids. J was trimmed by 0 bases and V by 0 bases; bases with no gene match: 1. Germline CDR1 SGDLS, CDR2 YYNGEE. The CDR3 is CASSVAAGANTGELFF. CDR3 coding DNA: TGTGCCAGCAGCGTAGCAGCGGGGGCGAACACCGGGGAGCTGTTTTTT.

This clonotype has more than one count but fewer than ten. The V and J genes are TRBV29-1 and TRBJ2-2; 10 positions match TRBD1. J gave up 4 bases and V 7 bases, and 6 bases lay outside the gene matches. CDR3 size: 14 residues. The germline V gene encodes CDR1 SQVTM and CDR2 ANQGSEA. The CDR3 sequence is CSAVRDRGTGELFF. The CDR3 DNA reads TGCAGCGCTGTCCGGGACAGGGGCACCGGGGAGCTGTTTTTT.

This chain joins TRBV5-1 and TRBJ1-6; D perhaps matches TRBD1 (5 bases). V was shortened by 4 bases and J by 8 bases, with 16 bases between the two germline ends. CDR1 is SGHRS and CDR2 is YFSETQ in the germline V gene. The CDR3 contains 15 residues. The CDR3 DNA is TGCGCCAGCAGCCCATCGGCAGGGTGGGATTCACCCCTCCACTTT. Amino acids: CASSPSAGWDSPLHF.

This chain uses TRBV29-1 with TRBJ1-2, with D possibly TRBD1 on 5 matching bases. This CDR3 contains 13 residues. The germline V gene encodes CDR1 SQVTM and CDR2 ANQGSEA. Trimming removed 3 bases at V and 5 bases at J, with 13 bases between. For the CDR3, the DNA is TGCAGCGTTGACGGGGGAGAGGAGTATGGCTACACCTTC. Residues: CSVDGGEEYGYTF.

The V and J genes are TRBV7-2 and TRBJ2-1; no definite D call. Trimming removed 5 bases from V and 1 base from J, with 9 bases in between. There are 14 residues in the CDR3. Germline CDR1 is SGHTA and CDR2 is FQGNSA. The DNA of the CDR3 is TGTGCCAGCAGCGGGGTGGGGTCCTACAATGAGCAGTTCTTC. It yields the protein CASSGVGSYNEQFF.

This clonotype has just a few counts. This chain uses TRBV28 with TRBJ2-5; D not certain. With 2 bases removed from V and 5 bases from J, the gap between germline ends came to 9 bases. Germline assignment: CDR1 MDHEN and CDR2 SYDVKM. This CDR3 spans 13 amino acids. The CDR3 bases are TGTGCCAGCAGTTTACCTCCCCGGGAGACCCAGTACTTC. It encodes CASSLPPRETQYF.

This clonotype was seen at least ten times. The chain couples TRBV7-2 to TRBJ2-6, with no clear D. This CDR3 region has 15 residues. Germline V gives CDR1 SGHTA, CDR2 FQGNSA. V lost 2 bases and J lost 2, with 7 bases in between. The CDR3 protein is CASSLQAAGANVLTF. For the CDR3, the DNA is TGTGCCAGCAGCTTACAGGCGGCTGGGGCCAACGTCCTGACTTTC.

The chain joins TRBV5-1 to TRBJ1-2; D is unresolved. With 6 bases removed from V and 5 bases from J, the gap between germline ends came to 5 bases. CDR3 length: 10 amino acids. CDR1 is SGHRS, CDR2 YFSETQ, per germline. CDR3 sequence reads: CASKTYGYTF. For the CDR3, the DNA is TGCGCCAGCAAAACATATGGCTACACCTTC.

The gene calls are TRBV12-5 and TRBJ2-1, with D maybe TRBD2 (6 bases). In germline, CDR1 is LGHNT, CDR2 FRNRAP. Trimming cost V 5 bases and J 0 bases, with 8 bases left between them. The CDR3 extends over 14 amino acids. The CDR3 sequence is CASGAGHSYNEQFF. CDR3 sequence (DNA): TGTGCTAGTGGTGCGGGGCACTCCTACAATGAGCAGTTCTTC.

This clonotype was seen only a few times. V usage is TRBV11-2 and J usage is TRBJ2-7; D may match TRBD1 or TRBD2 (5 bases each). The CDR3 sequence is 14 residues long. Germline V CDR1 and CDR2: SGHAT, FQNNGV. Trimming cost V 1 base and J 2 bases, with 9 bases left between them. Written as DNA, the CDR3 is TGTGCCAGCAGCTTAGTTCGGGGACCCTACGAGCAGTACTTC. Encoded protein: CASSLVRGPYEQYF. Full variable domain (rest looked up from reference TRBV11-2 and TRBJ2-7): EAGVAQSPRYKIIEKRQSVAFWCNPISGHATLYWYQQILGQGPKLLIQFQNNGVVDDSQLPKDRFSAERLKGVDSTLKIQPAKLEDSAVYLCASSLVRGPYEQYFGPGTRLTVT.

This clonotype was recorded a few times. The chain links TRBV7-9 to TRBJ2-3; 12 bases agree with TRBD2. The junction had 3 bases not matched to a gene; V was cut back by 3 bases and J by 5 bases. Germline CDR1 SEHNR, CDR2 FQNEAQ (reference sequence). The CDR3 loop spans 15 amino acids. CDR3 nucleotide sequence: TGTGCCAGCAGCTTCCCTAGCGGGGGGGAAGATACGCAGTATTTT. Its protein is CASSFPSGGEDTQYF.

In this sample, this clonotype turned up a few times. The V call is TRBV4-1, the J call TRBJ2-5; TRBD2 matches at 7 bases. Germline V lookup: CDR1 MGHRA, CDR2 YSYEKL. J was trimmed by 9 bases and V by 3 bases; bases with no gene match: 10. The CDR3 has 14 residues. The CDR3 sequence: CASSHDPGGRAQYF. The CDR3 nucleotides are TGCGCCAGCAGCCACGATCCGGGGGGACGGGCCCAGTACTTC.

V is TRBV7-2 and J is TRBJ1-6; no clear D gene. The CDR3 spans 13 residues. Germline V lookup: CDR1 SGHTA, CDR2 FQGNSA. V lost 2 bases and J lost 9, with 8 bases in between. In DNA, the CDR3 is TGTGCCAGCAGCTTACAAGACTCTTCACCCCTCCACTTT. Translating it yields CASSLQDSSPLHF.

This clonotype was picked up one time. Being one base from a much bigger clone, this may be a read error. This chain links TRBV5-1 with TRBJ1-4; no definite D call. The CDR3 contains 16 residues. CDR1 is SGHRS, CDR2 YFSETQ, per germline. Written as DNA, the CDR3 is TGCGCCAGCAGCTTGGTCGGCAGCACAACTAATGTAAAACTGTTTTTT. This codes for CASSLVGSTTNVKLFF. Full variable domain (remainder filled in from reference TRBV5-1 and TRBJ1-4): KAGVTQTPRYLIKTRGQQVTLSCSPISGHRSVSWYQQTPGQGLQFLFEYFSETQRNKGNFPGRFSGRQFSNSRSEMNVSTLELGDSALYLCASSLVGSTTNVKLFFGSGTQLSVL.

This clonotype was seen a handful of times. The V call is TRBV29-1, the J call TRBJ2-3; D is tentatively TRBD1 or TRBD2 (5 bases each). CDR3 length equals 14 residues. Germline CDR1 SQVTM, CDR2 ANQGSEA. Trimming removed 4 bases at V and 1 base at J, with 12 bases between. Written as DNA, the CDR3 is TGCAGCGTTGGACGGGGCAGGGGCACAGATACGCAGTATTTT. The encoded protein is CSVGRGRGTDTQYF.

This clonotype was recorded at least ten times. The CDR3 sequence is CASSLGWGSSQETQYF. In DNA, the CDR3 is TGTGCCAGCAGCTTAGGTTGGGGGAGCTCCCAAGAGACCCAGTACTTC. The rearrangement uses TRBV11-2 and TRBJ2-5, with D possibly called TRBD1 or TRBD2 (5 bases each). V was cut by 1 base and J by 1 base, with 13 bases left in between. The germline gives CDR1 SGHAT, CDR2 FQNNGV. The CDR3 extends over 16 amino acids.

This clonotype turned up a few times. This sequence joins TRBV3-1 and TRBJ2-3; a weak D match, TRBD1 (6 bases). This CDR3 spans 15 amino acids. V dropped 0 bases and J dropped 3 bases, with 10 bases sitting between them. Germline V gene lookup returns CDR1 LGHDT and CDR2 YNNKEL (reference sequence). In nucleotides, the CDR3 is TGTGCCAGCAGCCAAGAGCAGGGGAATACAGATACGCAGTATTTT. Translated: CASSQEQGNTDTQYF.

The chain employs TRBV20-1 and TRBJ1-2; D call uncertain. The CDR3 covers 11 residues. Trimming cost V 7 bases and J 0 bases, with 6 bases left between them. Germline CDR1 reads DFQATT; CDR2 reads SNEGSKA (reference sequence). This CDR3 reads CSVHANYGYTF. DNA for the CDR3: TGCAGTGTCCACGCTAACTATGGCTACACCTTC.

The chain recombines TRBV12-3 or TRBV12-4 with TRBJ1-1, with D uncertain. Trimming cost V 0 bases and J 11 bases, with 16 bases left between them. This CDR3 has 14 residues. Here the CDR3 reads CASSLALRVRSAFF. DNA of the CDR3: TGTGCCAGCAGTTTAGCGCTAAGGGTTAGGTCGGCTTTCTTT.

This clonotype was counted at least ten times. The J gene is TRBJ2-5, the V gene TRBV27; D may match TRBD1 or TRBD2 (5 bases each). Trimming removed 6 bases from V and 5 bases from J, with 19 bases in between. This CDR3 comprises 15 residues. CDR1 is MNHEY and CDR2 is SMNVEV in the germline V gene (reference sequence). CDR3 DNA sequence: TGTGCCAGCAGCGGACCCAACCCCTGGGGGGAGACCCAGTACTTC. Translation: CASSGPNPWGETQYF.

The rearrangement joins TRBV7-6 to TRBJ2-2; 8 positions agree with TRBD1. This CDR3 contains 17 residues. Germline CDR1 and CDR2: SGHVS and FNYEAQ. Trimming cost V 2 bases and J 5 bases; bases outside gene matches: 10. The CDR3 region has the DNA TGTGCCAGCAGCTTAAAGCATGACAGGGGAGGTACCGGGGAGCTGTTTTTT. Residues: CASSLKHDRGGTGELFF.

This clonotype was counted between two and nine times. The chain joins TRBV19 to TRBJ1-4, with TRBD1 matching 7 bases. The CDR3 loop spans 15 amino acids. The ends lost 3 bases at V and 3 bases at J; junction bases unmatched: 4. Per the germline V gene, CDR1 is LNHDA and CDR2 is SQIVND (reference sequence). The CDR3 DNA is TGTGCCAGTAGTATGATTGGGACAGCTAATGAAAAACTGTTTTTT. Translation gives CASSMIGTANEKLFF. Complete variable domain (other parts from reference TRBV19 and TRBJ1-4): DGGITQSPKYLFRKEGQNVTLSCEQNLNHDAMYWYRQDPGQGLRLIYYSQIVNDFQKGDIAEGYSVSREKKESFPLTVTSAQKNPTAFYLCASSMIGTANEKLFFGSGTQLSVL.

The V call is TRBV7-3, the J call TRBJ2-2, with 7 bases aligning to TRBD1. V dropped 5 bases and J dropped 4; count of bases not matched to a gene: 10. This CDR3 has 16 amino acids. Germline CDR1 SGHTA, CDR2 FQGTGA. The CDR3 here is CASSRQGFLGTGELFF. The CDR3 region has the DNA TGTGCCAGCAGCCGACAGGGCTTTTTGGGCACCGGGGAGCTGTTTTTT.

This clonotype was counted many times. The rearrangement joins TRBV12-3 or TRBV12-4 to TRBJ2-3; 7 positions agree with TRBD1. The CDR3 is 15 amino acids. V lost 6 bases to trimming and J lost 1 base; unmatched junction nucleotides: 7. CDR3 sequence: CASSPRQGGTDTQYF. The CDR3 region has the DNA TGTGCCAGCAGCCCCCGGCAGGGGGGCACAGATACGCAGTATTTT.